This T cell receptor (beta chain) comes out of a study of brain T cells in children with intractable seizures. This clone is a singleton in its sample. The germline gives CDR1 SGHAT, CDR2 FQNNGV. This CDR3 comprises 14 residues. The germline V and J ends were trimmed by 4 bases and 3 bases, with 10 bases remaining between them. Sequencing used immunoSEQ multiplex PCR; TCRdb keeps in-frame clones, though not all of them. The sample lists 55,000 to 80,000 clones; around 96% were seen once. The sequenced sample was peripheral blood, obtained at surgery. This TCR derives from a boy in the first two years of life with focal cortical dysplasia and intractable seizures. This chain links TRBV11-2 with TRBJ1-5, with D perhaps matching TRBD1 (5 bases). The CDR3 nucleotides are TGTGCCAGCAGCTCCACAGGCTACAATCAGCCCCAGCATTTT. Amino acids: CASSSTGYNQPQHF.